The rows below give T cell receptor beta chains drawn from one sample of a study of breast tumors, draining lymph nodes, adjacent tissues. TCRdb reanalysed the multiplex PCR reads using MiXCR and keeps one entry per CDR3 protein. The sample lists 130,000 or so distinct CDR3 sequences; roughly 20% were seen once. Material for sequencing was axillary lymph node tissue. The receptor source for this set is a female donor with breast cancer. Some clones in this sample may be carry-over from other donors' samples. Both conserved end residues are trimmed from each CDR3. For some rows the clone size is stated as once, few or many, or as a class when expanded; others skip it.

clone_size,v_call,j_call,cdr3_aa
few,TRBV29-1,TRBJ1-5,SAVEGGQVD
many,TRBV19,TRBJ2-7,ASSAASGAGYEQY
many,TRBV7-2,TRBJ2-7,ASSLGQISHEQY
-,TRBV11-2,TRBJ2-1,ASSPGQGEQF
-,TRBV18,TRBJ2-3,ASSPQGLLAGGTDTQY
many,TRBV9,TRBJ2-3,ASSRAGGLTDTQY
-,TRBV14,TRBJ2-2,ASSQDTGRAPGELF
-,TRBV28,TRBJ2-1,ASSLLAGAYNEQF
few,TRBV6-6,TRBJ1-2,ASSQGPGQGNFGYT
few,TRBV28,TRBJ2-3,ASSLQTGGTDTQY
many,TRBV12-3/TRBV12-4,TRBJ2-1,ASSSPGLAGGRNEQF
many,TRBV6-5,TRBJ2-1,ASSYSMGGGDEQF
-,TRBV18,TRBJ2-5,ASSPFADQETQY
many,TRBV14,TRBJ2-1,ASSLQGLEQF
many,TRBV20-1,TRBJ2-7,SARGREGSYEQY
many,TRBV28,TRBJ2-1,ASSPGLAGGYEQF
many,TRBV3-1,TRBJ2-1,ASSQDSGNEQF
many,TRBV7-9,TRBJ2-5,ASSLGLAGGPQETQY
-,TRBV28,TRBJ2-1,ASSEGASGHNEQF
few,TRBV20-1,TRBJ2-4,SAAPGAQNIQY
many,TRBV19,TRBJ2-3,ASRLQGTGTADTQY
many,TRBV9,TRBJ2-6,ASSGYSGANVLT
many,TRBV28,TRBJ2-1,ASSSTSSYNEQF
many,TRBV7-9,TRBJ2-3,ASNPLEDTQY
-,TRBV28,TRBJ1-3,ASRSGTGGFGNTIY
many,TRBV20-1,TRBJ2-3,SASRATSGLRDTQY
few,TRBV6-2/TRBV6-3,TRBJ2-7,ASSYSVAGGSEQY
many,TRBV20-1,TRBJ1-5,SARGPQGNNQPQH
many,TRBV24-1,TRBJ2-6,ATSDPTASGANVLT
-,TRBV6-5,TRBJ2-4,ASSYLGARGNIQY
many,TRBV7-8,TRBJ2-5,ASSSQRVQETQY
many,TRBV7-2,TRBJ2-6,ASSLWAGANVLT
many,TRBV10-3,TRBJ2-7,AISDGQGWKEQY
many,TRBV5-8,TRBJ2-3,ASSLAGQPTDTQY
many,TRBV10-3,TRBJ2-1,AISETDDREQF
-,TRBV29-1,TRBJ2-7,SVGLAGRSREQY
many,TRBV7-2,TRBJ2-2,ASSEGTVNTGELF
few,TRBV6-5,TRBJ2-4,ASSYSFREKVQY
many,TRBV5-6,TRBJ2-2,ASSPLAGEAGELF
many,TRBV2,TRBJ2-5,ASSAGTSLQETQY